This T cell receptor beta chain is drawn from a study of OX40 agonist ivuxolimab in advanced cancers. Broadly, across the study: Ivuxolimab, which targeted the costimulatory receptor OX40 (CD134), was an agonistic, fully human IgG2 monoclonal antibody. Three dose-escalation patients achieved partial responses, one with hepatocellular carcinoma and two with cutaneous melanoma. Peripheral TCRbeta sequencing aimed to test whether ivuxolimab altered TCR sequence diversity and caused clonal T-cell expansion. Intravenous ivuxolimab was administered to patients every 2 weeks at six dose levels: 0.01, 0.1, 0.3, 1.5, 3 and 10 mg/kg. Prior anti-PD-1, anti-PD-L1 or anti-CTLA-4 therapy was permitted, and approximately 40% of dose-escalation patients had received checkpoint inhibitors. The dose-escalation cohort was about 86% male with a mean age of approximately 59 years, ranging from about 20 to 80. The paper covers the monotherapy dose-escalation part of the phase I ivuxolimab trial, which included N of about 50 patients. Of the roughly 54 dose-escalation patients, hepatocellular carcinoma was present in about 20, melanoma in some 15, renal cell carcinoma in 9 and head and neck cancer in 9.

To sequence the TCRbeta CDR3 region, genomic DNA was isolated from the sorted cells. The immunoSEQ Assay was used for sequencing of TCRbeta CDR3 regions. In TCRdb, the immuneACCESS table is reduced to in-frame sequences with V and J assigned. These tables do not hold every clone; where another copy was compared, an unresolved V gene accounts for under half, and the others remain unexplained. Across this sample there are around 72,000 clones, with over 70% seen only once. The ten largest clonotypes hold approximately 5% of the sample. As regards this clone: Its specific antigen is unknown. No base-level quality is on record; no much larger clone is a single base apart.

Patients with autoimmune disease history or receiving systemic immunosuppression were excluded from the trial. In every dose cohort, peripheral blood was drawn for TCR sequencing at baseline, cycle 4 day 1, and cycle 7 day 1. The samples were drawn from a first-in-human, open-label, multicenter phase I dose-escalation trial of ivuxolimab. The trial enrolled adults with locally advanced or metastatic head and neck squamous cell, hepatocellular, melanoma or renal cell carcinoma. Before TCR sequencing, CD4+ T cells and CD8+ T cells were sorted from peripheral blood as separate populations. The CDR3 runs 16 amino acids, cysteine and phenylalanine included. The CDR3 DNA has 48 bases and is translated from base 1. What the authors observed across the whole study: Clonal expansion of both CD4+ and CD8+ blood T cells was observed from baseline to week 6 at doses 0.1 to 3.0 mg/kg. Low levels of normalized T-cell clonal expansion were also seen in some nonresponding patients. Partial responders in the 0.1-3.0 mg/kg groups had among the lowest normalized peripheral clonal expansion, especially among CD8+ T cells. Which antigens the clonally expanded peripheral T cells were specific for was not determined. After ivuxolimab, CD8+ T cells had more expanded clones than CD4+ T cells on average.

This clonotype was obtained from an adult with an advanced solid tumor such as melanoma, head and neck, liver or kidney cancer. Recombination connected TRBV21-1 to TRBJ2-7; the D call TRBD2 from the table was never checked on the DNA. TRBV21-1 is termed a pseudogene. The sample was CD4+ or CD8+ T cells sorted from blood, taken in a trial of the OX40 agonist ivuxolimab. The CDR3 region has the sequence CASSKAPTRKKHEQYF. The DNA reads as follows: TGTGCCAGCAGCAAAGCGCCAACTAGAAAGAAGCACGAGCAGTACTTC.